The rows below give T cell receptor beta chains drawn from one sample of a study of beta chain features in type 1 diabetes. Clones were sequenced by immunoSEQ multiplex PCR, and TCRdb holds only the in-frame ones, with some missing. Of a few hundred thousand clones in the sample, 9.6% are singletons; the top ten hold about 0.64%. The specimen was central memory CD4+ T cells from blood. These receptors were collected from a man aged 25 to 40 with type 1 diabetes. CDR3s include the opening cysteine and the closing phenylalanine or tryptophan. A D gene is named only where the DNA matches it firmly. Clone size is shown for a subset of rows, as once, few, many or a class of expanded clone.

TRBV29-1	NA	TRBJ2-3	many	CSVDKTDTQYF	TGCAGCGTTGATAAAACAGATACGCAGTATTTT
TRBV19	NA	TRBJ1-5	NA	CASSIPPPTGNQPQHF	TGTGCCAGTAGTATACCGCCCCCCACAGGCAATCAGCCCCAGCATTTT
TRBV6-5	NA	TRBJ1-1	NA	CAINPGDHTEAFF	TGTGCCATCAACCCAGGGGACCACACTGAAGCTTTCTTT
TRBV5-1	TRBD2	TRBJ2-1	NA	CASRGGLAGYNEQFF	TGCGCCAGCAGGGGTGGACTAGCGGGGTACAATGAGCAGTTCTTC
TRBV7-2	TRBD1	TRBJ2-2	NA	CASSSRDRTFTGELFF	TGTGCCAGCAGCTCCCGGGACAGGACCTTCACCGGGGAGCTGTTTTTT
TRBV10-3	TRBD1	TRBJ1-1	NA	CAIGRTGGDTEAFF	TGTGCCATCGGTAGGACAGGTGGGGACACTGAAGCTTTCTTT
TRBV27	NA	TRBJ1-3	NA	CASSDRVGGNTTYF	TGTGCCAGCTCCGATAGGGTTGGTGGAAACACCACATATTTT
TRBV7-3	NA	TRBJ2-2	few	CASSRDTYTGELFF	TGTGCCAGCAGCCGGGACACCTACACCGGGGAGCTGTTTTTT
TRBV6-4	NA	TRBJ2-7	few	CASSPDRSSYEQYF	TGTGCCAGCAGTCCGGACCGCAGCTCCTACGAGCAGTACTTC
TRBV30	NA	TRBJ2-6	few	CAWSGTYSGANVLTF	TGTGCCTGGAGTGGCACTTACTCTGGGGCCAACGTCCTGACTTTC
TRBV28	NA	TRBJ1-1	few	CATFPAGTSNTEAFF	TGTGCCACCTTTCCCGCAGGGACTTCTAACACTGAAGCTTTCTTT
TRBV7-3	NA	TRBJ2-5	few	CASSFAGQQTQYF	TGTGCCAGCAGCTTCGCAGGGCAACAGACCCAGTACTTC
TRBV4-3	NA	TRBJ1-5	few	CASSQDRGQPQHF	TGCGCCAGCAGCCAAGATCGGGGTCAGCCCCAGCATTTT
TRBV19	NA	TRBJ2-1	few	CASSTPIGAYEQFF	TGTGCCAGTAGTACCCCAATCGGGGCCTATGAGCAGTTCTTC
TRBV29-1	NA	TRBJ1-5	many	CSVRIGTDSNQPQHF	TGCAGCGTTAGGATTGGGACGGATAGCAATCAGCCCCAGCATTTT
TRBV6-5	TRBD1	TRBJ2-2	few	CASSLTGSGELFF	TGTGCCAGCAGCCTGACAGGGTCCGGGGAGCTGTTTTTT
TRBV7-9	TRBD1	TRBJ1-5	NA	CASSLDRDRGAQPQHF	TGTGCCAGCAGCTTAGATCGGGACAGGGGAGCACAGCCCCAGCATTTT
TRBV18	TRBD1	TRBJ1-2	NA	CASSGRQGPSYGYTF	TGTGCCAGCTCCGGGAGACAGGGTCCCAGCTATGGCTACACCTTC
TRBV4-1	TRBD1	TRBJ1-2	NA	CASSQAIYRDRVLYGYTF	TGCGCCAGCAGCCAAGCGATATACCGGGACAGGGTGCTCTATGGCTACACCTTC
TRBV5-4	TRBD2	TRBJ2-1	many	CASSSGLGHGEQFF	TGTGCCAGCAGCTCCGGACTAGGGCACGGTGAGCAGTTCTTC
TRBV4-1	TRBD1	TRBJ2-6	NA	CASSQESRQGFLGANVLTF	TGCGCCAGCAGCCAAGAGAGCCGACAGGGCTTTCTGGGGGCCAACGTCCTGACTTTC
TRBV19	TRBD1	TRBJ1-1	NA	CASSRTGVTEAFF	TGTGCCAGTAGTAGGACAGGTGTCACTGAAGCTTTCTTT
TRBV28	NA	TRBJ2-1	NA	CASSRGLGYNEQFF	TGTGCCAGCAGCCGCGGGTTGGGCTACAATGAGCAGTTCTTC
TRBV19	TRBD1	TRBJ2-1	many	CASSGWDSRFFNEQFF	TGTGCCAGTAGTGGATGGGACAGTAGGTTTTTCAATGAGCAGTTCTTC
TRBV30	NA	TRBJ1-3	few	CAWAVDSGNTIYF	TGTGCCTGGGCGGTGGACTCTGGAAACACCATATATTTT
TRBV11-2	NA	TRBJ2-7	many	CASRVSGVTYEQYF	TGTGCCAGCAGAGTTAGCGGAGTCACCTACGAGCAGTACTTC
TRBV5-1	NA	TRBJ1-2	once	CASSTTIGDGYTF	TGCGCCAGCAGTACTACAATCGGGGATGGCTACACCTTC
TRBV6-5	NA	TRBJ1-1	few	CASRYSGWMNTEAFF	TGTGCCAGCAGGTACTCCGGGTGGATGAACACTGAAGCTTTCTTT
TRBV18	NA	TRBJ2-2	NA	CASSDRTYTGELFF	TGTGCCAGCTCCGACCGGACGTACACCGGGGAGCTGTTTTTT
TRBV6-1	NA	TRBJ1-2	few	CASSAVTNYGYTF	TGTGCCAGTTCGGCTGTGACTAACTATGGCTACACCTTC
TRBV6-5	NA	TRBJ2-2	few	CAISDRGAGELFF	TGTGCCATCAGTGATCGGGGCGCCGGGGAGCTGTTTTTT
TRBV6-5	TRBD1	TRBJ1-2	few	CAISQGQEGYTF	TGTGCCATCAGCCAAGGACAGGAAGGCTACACCTTC
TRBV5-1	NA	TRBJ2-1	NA	CASSGEPSGNEQFF	TGCGCCAGCAGCGGCGAACCCTCAGGGAATGAGCAGTTCTTC
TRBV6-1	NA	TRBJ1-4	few	CASSDWATNEKLFF	TGTGCCAGCAGTGACTGGGCAACTAATGAAAAACTGTTTTTT
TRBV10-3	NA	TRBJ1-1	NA	CAIRAGAEAFF	TGTGCCATCCGGGCAGGGGCTGAAGCTTTCTTT
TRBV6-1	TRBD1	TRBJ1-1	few	CASSQDRGSMFFF	TGTGCCAGCTCTCAGGACAGGGGATCGATGTTTTTCTTT
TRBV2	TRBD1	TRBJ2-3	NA	CASSLGTGVTDTQYF	TGTGCCAGCAGCTTGGGGACAGGGGTCACAGATACGCAGTATTTT
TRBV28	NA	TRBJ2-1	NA	CASSSPSSAGSYNEQFF	TGTGCCAGCAGTTCACCGTCGAGCGCGGGGTCCTACAATGAGCAGTTCTTC
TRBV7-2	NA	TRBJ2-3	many	CASSVKTSRADTQYF	TGTGCCAGCAGCGTAAAGACTAGTAGAGCAGATACGCAGTATTTT
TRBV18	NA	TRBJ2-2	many	CASSPPGRTDTGELFF	TGTGCCAGCTCACCCCCGGGCCGTACGGACACCGGGGAGCTGTTTTTT